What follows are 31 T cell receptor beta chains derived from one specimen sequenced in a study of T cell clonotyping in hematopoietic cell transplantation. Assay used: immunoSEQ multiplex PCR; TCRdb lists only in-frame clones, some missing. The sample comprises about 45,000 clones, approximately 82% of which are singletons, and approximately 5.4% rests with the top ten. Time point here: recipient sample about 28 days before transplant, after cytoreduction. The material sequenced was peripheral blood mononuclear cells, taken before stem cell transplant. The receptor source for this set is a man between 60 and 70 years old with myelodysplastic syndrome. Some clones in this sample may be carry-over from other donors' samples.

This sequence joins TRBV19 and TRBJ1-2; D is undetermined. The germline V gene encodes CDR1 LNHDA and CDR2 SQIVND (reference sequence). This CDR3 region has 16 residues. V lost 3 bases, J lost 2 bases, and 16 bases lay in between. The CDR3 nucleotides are TGTGCCAGTAGTATGCTTGGAGGTGGCAGGAACTATGGCTACACCTTC. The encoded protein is CASSMLGGGRNYGYTF.

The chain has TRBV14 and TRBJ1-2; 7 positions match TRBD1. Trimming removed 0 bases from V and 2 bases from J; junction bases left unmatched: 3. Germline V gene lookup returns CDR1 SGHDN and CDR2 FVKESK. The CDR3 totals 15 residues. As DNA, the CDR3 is TGTGCCAGCAGCCAAGAACCGACAGGGAACTATGGCTACACCTTC. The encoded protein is CASSQEPTGNYGYTF.

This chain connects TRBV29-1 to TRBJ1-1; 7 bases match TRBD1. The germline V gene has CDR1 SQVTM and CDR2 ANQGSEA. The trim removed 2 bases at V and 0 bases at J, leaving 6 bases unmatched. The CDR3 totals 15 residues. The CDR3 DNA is TGCAGCGTTGAAATCCGGACAGGAATGAACACTGAAGCTTTCTTT. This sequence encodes CSVEIRTGMNTEAFF.

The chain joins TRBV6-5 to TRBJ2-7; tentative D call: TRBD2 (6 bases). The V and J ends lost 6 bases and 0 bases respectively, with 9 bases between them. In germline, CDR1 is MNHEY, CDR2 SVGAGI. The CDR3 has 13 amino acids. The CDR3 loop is CASRRGPSYEQYF. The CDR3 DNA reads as TGTGCCAGCAGGCGGGGACCCTCCTACGAGCAGTACTTC.

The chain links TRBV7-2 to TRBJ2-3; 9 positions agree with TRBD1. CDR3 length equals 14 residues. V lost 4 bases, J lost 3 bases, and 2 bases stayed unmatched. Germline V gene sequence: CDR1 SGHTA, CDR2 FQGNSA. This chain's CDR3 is CASSSGQGTDTQYF. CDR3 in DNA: TGTGCCAGCAGCTCGGGACAGGGAACAGATACGCAGTATTTT.

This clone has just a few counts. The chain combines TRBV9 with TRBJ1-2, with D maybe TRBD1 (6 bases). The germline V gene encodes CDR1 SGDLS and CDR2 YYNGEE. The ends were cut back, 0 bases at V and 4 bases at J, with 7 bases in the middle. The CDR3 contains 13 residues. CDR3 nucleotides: TGTGCCAGCAGCGTAGAACAGGGCTATGGCTACACCTTC. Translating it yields CASSVEQGYGYTF. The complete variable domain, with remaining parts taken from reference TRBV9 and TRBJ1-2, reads DSGVTQTPKHLITATGQRVTLRCSPRSGDLSVYWYQQSLDQGLQFLIQYYNGEERAKGNILERFSAQQFPDLHSELNLSSLELGDSALYFCASSVEQGYGYTFGSGTRLTVV.

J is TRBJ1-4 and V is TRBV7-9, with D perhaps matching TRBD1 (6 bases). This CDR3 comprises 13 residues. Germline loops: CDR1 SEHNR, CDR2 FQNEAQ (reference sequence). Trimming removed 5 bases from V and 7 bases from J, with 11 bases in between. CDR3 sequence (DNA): TGTGCCAGCAGCCGGGGGCTGGGTGAAAAACTGTTTTTT. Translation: CASSRGLGEKLFF.

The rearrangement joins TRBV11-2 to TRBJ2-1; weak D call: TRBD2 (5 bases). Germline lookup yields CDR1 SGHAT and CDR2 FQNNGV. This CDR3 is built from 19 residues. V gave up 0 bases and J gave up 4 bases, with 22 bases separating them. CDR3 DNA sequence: TGTGCCAGCAGCTTAGATAGCCTAGCCGGTCTCCCCGGATACAATGAGCAGTTCTTC. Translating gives CASSLDSLAGLPGYNEQFF.

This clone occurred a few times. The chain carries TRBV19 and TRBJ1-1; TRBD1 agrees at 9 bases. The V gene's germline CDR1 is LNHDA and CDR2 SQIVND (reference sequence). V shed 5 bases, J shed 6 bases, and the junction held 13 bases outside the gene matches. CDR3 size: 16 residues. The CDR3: CASSDPGQGIGPEAFF. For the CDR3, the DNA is TGTGCCAGTAGTGACCCGGGACAGGGAATTGGGCCTGAAGCTTTCTTT.

The CDR3 DNA is TGTGCCTGGAACTTGGGACGAGGGGCCACTGAAGCTTTCTTT. Protein sequence: CAWNLGRGATEAFF. V is TRBV30 and J is TRBJ1-1; possibly TRBD1 for D (5 bases). This CDR3 has 14 residues. Trimming cost V 4 bases and J 4 bases, with 16 bases left between them. Germline CDR1 GTSNPN, CDR2 SVGIG (reference sequence).

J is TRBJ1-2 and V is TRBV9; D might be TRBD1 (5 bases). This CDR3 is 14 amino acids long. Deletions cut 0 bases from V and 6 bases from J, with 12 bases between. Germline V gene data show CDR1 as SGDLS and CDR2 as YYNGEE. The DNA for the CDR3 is TGTGCCAGCAGCGTAGGGGGGATGCCCCATGGCTACACCTTC. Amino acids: CASSVGGMPHGYTF.

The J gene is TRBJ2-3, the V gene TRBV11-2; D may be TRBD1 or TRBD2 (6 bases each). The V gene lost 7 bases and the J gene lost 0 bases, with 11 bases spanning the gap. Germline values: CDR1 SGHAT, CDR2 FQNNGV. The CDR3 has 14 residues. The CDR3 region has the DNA TGTGCCAGCAAGGAGGGACATAGCACAGATACGCAGTATTTT. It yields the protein CASKEGHSTDTQYF.

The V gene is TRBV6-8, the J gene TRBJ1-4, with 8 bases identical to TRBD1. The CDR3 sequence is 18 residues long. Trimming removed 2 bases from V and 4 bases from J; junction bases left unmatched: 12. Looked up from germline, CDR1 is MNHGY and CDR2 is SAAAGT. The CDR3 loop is CASSYPHGQGSSNEKLFF. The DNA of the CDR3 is TGTGCCAGCAGTTACCCACACGGACAGGGCTCAAGTAATGAAAAACTGTTTTTT.

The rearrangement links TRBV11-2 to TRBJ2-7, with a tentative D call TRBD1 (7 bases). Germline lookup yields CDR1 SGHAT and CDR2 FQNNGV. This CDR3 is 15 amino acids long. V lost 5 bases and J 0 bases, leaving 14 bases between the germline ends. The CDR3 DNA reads TGTGCCAGCAGCCTAGGGCAGGGGGGCTCCTACGAGCAGTACTTC. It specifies CASSLGQGGSYEQYF.

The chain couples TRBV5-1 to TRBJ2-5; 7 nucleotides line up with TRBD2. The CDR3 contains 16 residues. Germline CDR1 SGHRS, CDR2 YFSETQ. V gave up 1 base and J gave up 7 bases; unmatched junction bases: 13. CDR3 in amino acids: CASSLKSGAQVGTQYF. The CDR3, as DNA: TGCGCCAGCAGCTTGAAAAGCGGGGCGCAGGTTGGGACCCAGTACTTC.

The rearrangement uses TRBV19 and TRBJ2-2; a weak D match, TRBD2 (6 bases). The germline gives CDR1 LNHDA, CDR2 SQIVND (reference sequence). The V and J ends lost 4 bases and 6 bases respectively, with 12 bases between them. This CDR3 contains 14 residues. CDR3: CASSTPEGPGELFF. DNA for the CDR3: TGTGCCAGTAGTACCCCGGAGGGACCCGGGGAGCTGTTTTTT.

The CDR3 spells CASSSWSYEQYF. CDR3 nucleotide sequence: TGTGCCAGCAGCTCCTGGTCCTACGAGCAGTACTTC. The chain has TRBV6-6 and TRBJ2-7; D not resolved. CDR1 and CDR2 from the germline V gene are MNHNY and SVGAGI (reference sequence). The CDR3 covers 12 residues. The V gene lost 6 bases and the J gene lost 1 base, with 7 bases spanning the gap.

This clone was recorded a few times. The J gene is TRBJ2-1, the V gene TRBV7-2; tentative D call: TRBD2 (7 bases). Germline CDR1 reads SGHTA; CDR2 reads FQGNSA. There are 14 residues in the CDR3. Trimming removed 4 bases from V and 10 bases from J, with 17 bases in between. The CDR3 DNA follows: TGTGCCAGCAGCTATGGGGGGGCATCACGGGAGCAGTTCTTC. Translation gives CASSYGGASREQFF.

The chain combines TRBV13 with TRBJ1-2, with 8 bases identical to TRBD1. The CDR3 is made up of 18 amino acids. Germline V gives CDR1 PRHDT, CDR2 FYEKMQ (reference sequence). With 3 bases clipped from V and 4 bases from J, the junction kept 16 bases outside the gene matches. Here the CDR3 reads CASSFASIPGTGGYGYTF. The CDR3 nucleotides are TGTGCCAGCAGCTTCGCCTCCATCCCCGGGACAGGAGGCTATGGCTACACCTTC.

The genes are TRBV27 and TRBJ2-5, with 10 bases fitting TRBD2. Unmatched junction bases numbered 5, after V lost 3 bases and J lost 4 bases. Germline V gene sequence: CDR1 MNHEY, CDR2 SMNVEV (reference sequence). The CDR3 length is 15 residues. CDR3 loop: CASSFQSGGAETQYF. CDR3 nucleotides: TGTGCCAGCAGTTTTCAAAGCGGGGGGGCAGAGACCCAGTACTTC.

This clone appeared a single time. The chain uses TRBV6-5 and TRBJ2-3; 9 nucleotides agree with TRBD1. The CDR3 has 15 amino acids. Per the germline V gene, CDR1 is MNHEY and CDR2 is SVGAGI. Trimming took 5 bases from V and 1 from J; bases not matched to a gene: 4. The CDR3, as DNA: TGTGCCAGCAGTGGACAGGGGTCGGGCACAGATACGCAGTATTTT. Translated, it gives CASSGQGSGTDTQYF.

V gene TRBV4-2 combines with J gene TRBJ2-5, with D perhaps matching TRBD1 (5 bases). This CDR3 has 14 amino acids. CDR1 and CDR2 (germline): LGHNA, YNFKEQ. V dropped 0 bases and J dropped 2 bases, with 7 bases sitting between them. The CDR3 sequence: CASSQDRQQETQYF. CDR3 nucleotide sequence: TGTGCCAGCAGCCAAGATCGACAGCAAGAGACCCAGTACTTC.

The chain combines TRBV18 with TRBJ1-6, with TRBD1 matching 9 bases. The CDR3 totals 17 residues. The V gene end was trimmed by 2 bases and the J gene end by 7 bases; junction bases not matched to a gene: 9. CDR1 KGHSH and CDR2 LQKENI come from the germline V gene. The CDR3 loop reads CASSPVTGGLVNSPLHF. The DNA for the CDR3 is TGTGCCAGCTCACCAGTGACAGGGGGTTTAGTAAATTCACCCCTCCACTTT.

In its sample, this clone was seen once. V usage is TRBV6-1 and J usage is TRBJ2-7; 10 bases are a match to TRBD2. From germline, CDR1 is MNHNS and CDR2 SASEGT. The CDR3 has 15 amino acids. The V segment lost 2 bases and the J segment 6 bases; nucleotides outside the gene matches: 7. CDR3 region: CASSERSGGAGEQYF. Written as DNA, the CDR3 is TGTGCCAGCAGTGAAAGGAGCGGGGGGGCTGGCGAGCAGTACTTC.

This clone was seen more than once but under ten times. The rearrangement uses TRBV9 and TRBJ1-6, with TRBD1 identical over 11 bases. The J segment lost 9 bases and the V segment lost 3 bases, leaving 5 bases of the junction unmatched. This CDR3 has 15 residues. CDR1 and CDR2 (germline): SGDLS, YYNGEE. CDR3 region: CASSERTGGASPLHF. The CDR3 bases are TGTGCCAGCAGCGAAAGGACAGGGGGCGCTTCACCCCTCCACTTT.

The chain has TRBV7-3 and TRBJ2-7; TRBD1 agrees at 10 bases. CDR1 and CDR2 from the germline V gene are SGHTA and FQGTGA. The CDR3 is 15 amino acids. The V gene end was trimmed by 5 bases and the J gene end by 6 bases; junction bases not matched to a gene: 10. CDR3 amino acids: CASSPTGGWEGEQYF. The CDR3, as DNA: TGTGCCAGCAGCCCGACAGGGGGCTGGGAGGGCGAGCAGTACTTC.

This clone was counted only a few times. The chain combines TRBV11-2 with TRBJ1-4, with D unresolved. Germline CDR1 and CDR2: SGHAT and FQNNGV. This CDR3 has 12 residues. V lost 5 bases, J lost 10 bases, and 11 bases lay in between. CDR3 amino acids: CASSPGGGKLFF. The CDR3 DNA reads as TGTGCCAGCAGCCCGGGTGGCGGAAAACTGTTTTTT. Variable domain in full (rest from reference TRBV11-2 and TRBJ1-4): EAGVAQSPRYKIIEKRQSVAFWCNPISGHATLYWYQQILGQGPKLLIQFQNNGVVDDSQLPKDRFSAERLKGVDSTLKIQPAKLEDSAVYLCASSPGGGKLFFGSGTQLSVL.

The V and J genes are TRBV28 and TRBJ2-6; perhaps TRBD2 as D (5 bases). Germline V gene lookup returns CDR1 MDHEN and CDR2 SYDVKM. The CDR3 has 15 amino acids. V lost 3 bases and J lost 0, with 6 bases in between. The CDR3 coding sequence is TGTGCCAGCAGTTTGGGGAGCTCTGGGGCCAACGTCCTGACTTTC. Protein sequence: CASSLGSSGANVLTF. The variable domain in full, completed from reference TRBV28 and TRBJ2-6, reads DVKVTQSSRYLVKRTGEKVFLECVQDMDHENMFWYRQDPGLGLRLIYFSYDVKMKEKGDIPEGYSVSREKKERFSLILESASTNQTSMYLCASSLGSSGANVLTFGAGSRLTVL.

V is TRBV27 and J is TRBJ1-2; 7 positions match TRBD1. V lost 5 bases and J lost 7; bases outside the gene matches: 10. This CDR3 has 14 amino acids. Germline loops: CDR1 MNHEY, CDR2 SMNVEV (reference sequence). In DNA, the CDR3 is TGTGCCAGCAGTCACCACCGCCGGGACAGTGGCTACACCTTC. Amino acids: CASSHHRRDSGYTF.

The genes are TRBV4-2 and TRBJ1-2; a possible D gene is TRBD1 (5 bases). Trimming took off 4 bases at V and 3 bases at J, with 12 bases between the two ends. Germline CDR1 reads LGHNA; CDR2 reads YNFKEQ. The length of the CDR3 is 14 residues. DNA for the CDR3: TGTGCCAGCAGCCCAGGGACGGACTACTATGGCTACACCTTC. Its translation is CASSPGTDYYGYTF.

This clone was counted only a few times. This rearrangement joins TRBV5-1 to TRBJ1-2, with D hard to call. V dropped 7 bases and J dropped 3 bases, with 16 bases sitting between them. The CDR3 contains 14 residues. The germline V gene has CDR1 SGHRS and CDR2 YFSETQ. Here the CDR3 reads CASSPTWADYGYTF. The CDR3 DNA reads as TGCGCCAGCTCTCCCACCTGGGCAGACTATGGCTACACCTTC.